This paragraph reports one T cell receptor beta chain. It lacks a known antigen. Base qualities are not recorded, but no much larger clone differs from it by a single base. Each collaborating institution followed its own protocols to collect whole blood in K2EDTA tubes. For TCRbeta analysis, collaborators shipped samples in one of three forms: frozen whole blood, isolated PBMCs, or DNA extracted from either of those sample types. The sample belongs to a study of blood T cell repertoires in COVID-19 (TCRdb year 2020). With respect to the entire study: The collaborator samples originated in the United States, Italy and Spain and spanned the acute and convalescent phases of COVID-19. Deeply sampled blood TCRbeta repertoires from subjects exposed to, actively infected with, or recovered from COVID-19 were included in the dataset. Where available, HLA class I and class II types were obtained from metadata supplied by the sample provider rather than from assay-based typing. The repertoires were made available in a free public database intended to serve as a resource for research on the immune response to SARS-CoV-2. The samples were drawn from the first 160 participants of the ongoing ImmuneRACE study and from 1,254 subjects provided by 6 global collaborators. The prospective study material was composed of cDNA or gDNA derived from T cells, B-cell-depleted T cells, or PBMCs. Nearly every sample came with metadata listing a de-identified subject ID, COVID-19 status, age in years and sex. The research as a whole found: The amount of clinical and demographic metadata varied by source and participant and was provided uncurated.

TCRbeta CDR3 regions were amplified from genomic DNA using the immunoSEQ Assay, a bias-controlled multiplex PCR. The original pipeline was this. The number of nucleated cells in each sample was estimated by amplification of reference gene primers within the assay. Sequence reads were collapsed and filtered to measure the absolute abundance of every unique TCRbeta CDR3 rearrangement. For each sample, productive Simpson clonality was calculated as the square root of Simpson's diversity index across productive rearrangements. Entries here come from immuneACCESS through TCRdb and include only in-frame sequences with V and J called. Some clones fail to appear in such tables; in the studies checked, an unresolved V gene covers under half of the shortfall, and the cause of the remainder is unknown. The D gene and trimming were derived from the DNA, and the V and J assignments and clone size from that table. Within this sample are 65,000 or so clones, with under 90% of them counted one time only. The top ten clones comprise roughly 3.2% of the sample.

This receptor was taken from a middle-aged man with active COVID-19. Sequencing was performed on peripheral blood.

The CDR3 protein sequence reads: CASSDSNIGGTYGYTF. The DNA sequence is as follows: TGTGCCAGCAGTGACTCGAATATTGGGGGGACCTATGGCTACACCTTC. This chain is built from TRBV6-4 and TRBJ1-2; the D gene is perhaps TRBD1, from 5 matching bases. The CDR3, cysteine through phenylalanine, is 16 amino acids long. Left in the record is the CDR3 DNA by itself, 48 bases read in frame from the first base. Trimming at the junction amounts to 0 bases on V and 4 bases on J, and the germline ends lie 15 bases apart. CDR1 is given as MRHNA and CDR2 as SNTAGT, both from the germline V gene.